The 23 T cell receptor beta chains in this list originate from one sample, sequenced in a study of technical replicates of blood from several donors. Assay used: immunoSEQ multiplex PCR; TCRdb lists only in-frame clones, some missing. The table lists 45,000 to 60,000 clones, about 86% of them singletons. The specimen sequenced was PBMCs. These receptor sequences come from a human donor in good health. Some clones in this sample may be carry-over from other donors' samples.

The genes are TRBV29-1 and TRBJ2-2; D unclear. CDR1 and CDR2 from the germline V gene are SQVTM and ANQGSEA. V was clipped by 6 bases and J by 5 bases, with 4 bases between them. The CDR3 sequence is 10 residues long. DNA for the CDR3: TGCAGCGTCCGTACCGGGGAGCTGTTTTTT. Encoded protein: CSVRTGELFF.

CDR3 in DNA: TGTGCCAGCAGCCAAGAGGTGGGGACACCCCCATATCTGCATTCCCAAGAGACCCAGTACTTC. It specifies CASSQEVGTPPYLHSQETQYF. J is TRBJ2-5 and V is TRBV14; the D gene is possibly TRBD1 (6 bases). The germline V gene encodes CDR1 SGHDN and CDR2 FVKESK. V was clipped by 0 bases and J by 1 base, with 27 bases between them. The CDR3 is made up of 21 amino acids.

This sequence joins TRBV5-1 and TRBJ2-7; TRBD1 aligns across 7 bases. V gave up 0 bases and J gave up 2 bases; unmatched junction bases: 5. This CDR3 is 15 amino acids long. CDR1 and CDR2 (germline): SGHRS, YFSETQ. CDR3 sequence: CASSLEGASPYEQYF. The CDR3 DNA reads as TGCGCCAGCAGCTTGGAGGGGGCCAGTCCCTACGAGCAGTACTTC. Full variable domain (remainder filled in from reference TRBV5-1 and TRBJ2-7): KAGVTQTPRYLIKTRGQQVTLSCSPISGHRSVSWYQQTPGQGLQFLFEYFSETQRNKGNFPGRFSGRQFSNSRSEMNVSTLELGDSALYLCASSLEGASPYEQYFGPGTRLTVT.

V usage is TRBV7-9 and J usage is TRBJ2-7; 9 positions match TRBD1. There are 15 residues in the CDR3. V dropped 5 bases and J dropped 5; count of bases not matched to a gene: 10. CDR1 SEHNR and CDR2 FQNEAQ come from the germline V gene (reference sequence). CDR3 in amino acids: CASSEGTGLLNEQYF. CDR3 DNA sequence: TGTGCCAGCAGCGAGGGGACAGGGTTACTAAACGAGCAGTACTTC.

The chain employs TRBV18 and TRBJ1-5, with TRBD1 matching 11 bases. The CDR3 loop spans 17 amino acids. Germline lookup yields CDR1 KGHSH and CDR2 LQKENI. J lost 7 bases, V lost 0 bases, and 8 bases had no gene match. CDR3 coding DNA: TGTGCCAGCTCACCACCGCGTGGACAGGGGGCTAGACAGCCCCAGCATTTT. Its translation: CASSPPRGQGARQPQHF.

V is TRBV9 and J is TRBJ1-2; D may be TRBD1 (5 bases). Germline CDR1 SGDLS, CDR2 YYNGEE. Trimming shortened V by 1 base and J by 2 bases, and 6 bases separated the two germline ends. This CDR3 comprises 13 residues. CDR3 sequence reads: CASSVTGNYGYTF. In DNA, the CDR3 is TGTGCCAGCAGCGTAACAGGCAACTATGGCTACACCTTC.

The chain employs TRBV7-3 and TRBJ2-7; possible D gene TRBD2, 5 bases. The CDR3 is 13 residues long. Germline V CDR1 and CDR2: SGHTA, FQGTGA. Trimming stripped 5 bases from V and 6 bases from J, with 14 bases between. The CDR3 region is CASSGWVGGEQYF. CDR3 sequence (DNA): TGTGCCAGCAGCGGATGGGTCGGAGGCGAGCAGTACTTC.

The chain has TRBV5-1 and TRBJ1-2; D gene unclear. There are 15 residues in the CDR3. V was cut by 0 bases and J by 4 bases, with 13 bases left in between. Per germline, CDR1 SGHRS and CDR2 YFSETQ. The CDR3 DNA reads as TGCGCCAGCAGCTTGGATCCAGGTTCCGCCTATGGCTACACCTTC. As protein: CASSLDPGSAYGYTF.

The genes are TRBV5-4 and TRBJ2-5, with 10 nucleotides matching TRBD1. Germline CDR1 SGHNT, CDR2 YYREEE (reference sequence). The V segment lost 5 bases and the J segment 5 bases; nucleotides outside the gene matches: 9. The CDR3 spans 15 residues. CDR3 nucleotides: TGTGCCAGCAGAAAGACAGGGGGCAATATGGAGACCCAGTACTTC. As protein: CASRKTGGNMETQYF.

The chain is built from TRBV15 and TRBJ2-1; a possible D gene is TRBD2 (5 bases). Trimming shortened V by 6 bases and J by 0 bases, and 12 bases separated the two germline ends. This CDR3 is built from 15 residues. The germline gives CDR1 LNHNV, CDR2 YYDKDF (reference sequence). The CDR3 nucleotides are TGTGCCACCAGTGGAACGGGGAGCTCCTACAATGAGCAGTTCTTC. Translating gives CATSGTGSSYNEQFF.

In its sample, this clone was seen once. V usage is TRBV18 and J usage is TRBJ2-1; D is perhaps TRBD1 (6 bases). Germline CDR1 KGHSH, CDR2 LQKENI. The CDR3 is made up of 19 amino acids. The V gene lost 2 bases and the J gene lost 5 bases, with 25 bases spanning the gap. CDR3 DNA sequence: TGTGCCAGCTCACCATCTCGGGTATTTTCAGGGGACGGTCACAATGAGCAGTTCTTC. It encodes CASSPSRVFSGDGHNEQFF. The entire variable domain, with the rest obtained from reference TRBV18 and TRBJ2-1, is as follows: NAGVMQNPRHLVRRRGQEARLRCSPMKGHSHVYWYRQLPEEGLKFMVYLQKENIIDESGMPKERFSAEFPKEGPSILRIQQVVRGDSAAYFCASSPSRVFSGDGHNEQFFGPGTRLTVL.

V usage is TRBV4-3 and J usage is TRBJ2-2, with D possibly being TRBD2 (6 bases). The CDR3 runs 16 residues. V lost 4 bases, J lost 1 base, and 13 bases lay in between. CDR1 LGHNA and CDR2 YSLEER come from the germline V gene. Here the CDR3 reads CASSRGVELNTGELFF. CDR3 DNA: TGCGCCAGCAGCCGCGGGGTCGAGTTGAACACCGGGGAGCTGTTTTTT.

The chain uses TRBV5-1 and TRBJ2-1; TRBD1 agrees at 8 bases. Germline V gene sequence: CDR1 SGHRS, CDR2 YFSETQ. The V gene end was trimmed by 1 base and the J gene end by 4 bases; junction bases not matched to a gene: 1. This CDR3 comprises 14 residues. CDR3 sequence reads: CASSLTGGYNEQFF. The CDR3 nucleotides read TGCGCCAGCAGCTTGACAGGGGGGTACAATGAGCAGTTCTTC.

The CDR3 DNA sequence: TGTGCCAGCAGTTGGAGTTTAGCCTACGAGCAGTACTTC. Translated, it gives CASSWSLAYEQYF. The chain carries TRBV27 and TRBJ2-7; D is undetermined. Germline V gene lookup returns CDR1 MNHEY and CDR2 SMNVEV (reference sequence). Trimming shortened V by 4 bases and J by 2 bases, and 9 bases separated the two germline ends. The CDR3 spans 13 residues.

The count of this clone is one. This chain joins TRBV5-1 and TRBJ2-1; D is undetermined. There are 14 residues in the CDR3. Germline assignment: CDR1 SGHRS and CDR2 YFSETQ. The V gene lost 0 bases and the J gene lost 0 bases, with 4 bases spanning the gap. The DNA for the CDR3 is TGCGCCAGCAGCTTGGAGAGCTCCTACAATGAGCAGTTCTTC. Protein sequence: CASSLESSYNEQFF.

This clone was seen only once. The chain employs TRBV12-5 and TRBJ1-2, with 8 bases that match TRBD1. Germline V gives CDR1 LGHNT, CDR2 FRNRAP. Unmatched junction bases numbered 9, after V lost 4 bases and J lost 5 bases. The CDR3 has 15 residues. CDR3 residues: CASGWGRTGPYGYTF. The CDR3 bases are TGTGCTAGTGGTTGGGGTCGGACAGGGCCTTATGGCTACACCTTC. Complete variable domain (other parts from reference TRBV12-5 and TRBJ1-2): DARVTQTPRHKVTEMGQEVTMRCQPILGHNTVFWYRQTMMQGLELLAYFRNRAPLDDSGMPKDRFSAEMPDATLATLKIQPSEPRDSAVYFCASGWGRTGPYGYTFGSGTRLTVV.

The chain carries TRBV18 and TRBJ1-2, with 7 bases that match TRBD1. J was trimmed by 4 bases and V by 2 bases; bases with no gene match: 1. There are 13 residues in the CDR3. Germline loops: CDR1 KGHSH, CDR2 LQKENI. CDR3 bases: TGTGCCAGCTCACCAAGGGGGCCCTATGGCTACACCTTC. This gives the protein CASSPRGPYGYTF.

The chain joins TRBV18 to TRBJ1-2; 7 bases fit TRBD1. Germline V gene data show CDR1 as KGHSH and CDR2 as LQKENI. Losses at the gene ends were 5 bases for V and 4 bases for J; bases not matched to a gene: 10. The CDR3 extends over 15 amino acids. Here the CDR3 reads CASSSRQGVVYGYTF. In nucleotides, the CDR3 is TGTGCCAGCTCATCCCGACAGGGAGTAGTCTATGGCTACACCTTC.

The chain employs TRBV5-1 and TRBJ2-5; TRBD2 matches 12 bases. This CDR3 contains 18 residues. With V trimmed by 0 bases and J by 3 bases, 9 bases remained unmatched. In germline, CDR1 is SGHRS, CDR2 YFSETQ. CDR3 region: CASSLAVSRLAGEETQYF. CDR3 sequence (DNA): TGCGCCAGCAGCTTGGCCGTTAGTAGACTAGCGGGGGAAGAGACCCAGTACTTC.

The V gene is TRBV4-2, the J gene TRBJ2-7; maybe TRBD1 (6 bases). V shed 0 bases and J shed 2 bases, with 11 bases lying between them. Germline V gene sequence: CDR1 LGHNA, CDR2 YNFKEQ. This CDR3 has 15 amino acids. In DNA, the CDR3 is TGTGCCAGCAGCCAAGATGTTGGGGGCCCCTACGAGCAGTACTTC. Translation gives CASSQDVGGPYEQYF.

V gene TRBV7-3 combines with J gene TRBJ2-7; 8 bases are a match to TRBD1. The CDR3 has 15 residues. From germline, CDR1 is SGHTA and CDR2 FQGTGA. V lost 5 bases and J lost 5; bases outside the gene matches: 11. CDR3 region: CASSRGTGGRDEQYF. The CDR3 DNA reads as TGTGCCAGCAGCCGTGGAACAGGGGGTAGGGACGAGCAGTACTTC.

The chain joins TRBV5-1 to TRBJ2-3, with 9 nucleotides matching TRBD1. The CDR3 is 15 amino acids. With 3 bases clipped from V and 4 bases from J, the junction kept 6 bases outside the gene matches. Per germline, CDR1 SGHRS and CDR2 YFSETQ. In nucleotides, the CDR3 is TGCGCCAGCAGCTCGCTAGGGACAGGGCCAGATACGCAGTATTTT. Amino acid sequence: CASSSLGTGPDTQYF.

V and J are TRBV7-6 and TRBJ1-1, with D unclear. This CDR3 is built from 13 residues. The ends were cut back, 7 bases at V and 8 bases at J, with 17 bases in the middle. Per the germline V gene, CDR1 is SGHVS and CDR2 is FNYEAQ. The CDR3: CASKPTRKLEAFF. CDR3 DNA: TGTGCCAGCAAGCCGACGAGGAAACTAGAAGCTTTCTTT.